A selection of T cell receptor beta chains follows, all from one sample in a study of cytotoxic CD8 clonotypes in ibrutinib-treated CLL. Sequenced by immunoSEQ multiplex PCR; TCRdb stores in-frame clones only, minus some. The sample yields roughly 50,000 clones, 50% to 65% seen once. The source material was PBMCs, sampled after 24 months of ibrutinib treatment. The receptors derive from a human donor with chronic lymphocytic leukemia. Each CDR3 is given with its conserved first and last residue. D genes are given only for firm matches. Only part of the rows carry a size: once, few, many, or a class if the clone is expanded.

clone_size: NA; d_call: TRBD1; j_call: TRBJ1-1; v_call: TRBV6-6; cdr3_nt: TGTGCCAGCAGTACCCGGGACAGGGGTGACACTGAAGCTTTCTTT; cdr3_aa: CASSTRDRGDTEAFF
clone_size: once; d_call: NA; j_call: TRBJ1-1; v_call: TRBV9; cdr3_nt: TGTGCCAGCAGCGTAGCTGGCACTTGGAACACTGAAGCTTTCTTT; cdr3_aa: CASSVAGTWNTEAFF
clone_size: NA; d_call: NA; j_call: TRBJ2-1; v_call: TRBV6-5; cdr3_nt: TGTGCCAGCAGTTACGGGAGCCAAAATGAGCAGTTCTTC; cdr3_aa: CASSYGSQNEQFF
clone_size: few; d_call: TRBD1; j_call: TRBJ1-2; v_call: TRBV5-1; cdr3_nt: TGCGCCAGTACTGACCAGGGGGCGGGTGGCTACACCTTC; cdr3_aa: CASTDQGAGGYTF
clone_size: few; d_call: NA; j_call: TRBJ1-2; v_call: TRBV7-9; cdr3_nt: TGTGCCAGCAGCCCGACGTGGCATCGTAACTATGGCTACACCTTC; cdr3_aa: CASSPTWHRNYGYTF
clone_size: NA; d_call: TRBD1; j_call: TRBJ2-3; v_call: TRBV29-1; cdr3_nt: TGCAGCGTTGAATGGCCAGGGGGCGCAGGAAGGATGGCCGATACGCAGTATTTT; cdr3_aa: CSVEWPGGAGRMADTQYF
clone_size: NA; d_call: NA; j_call: TRBJ1-2; v_call: TRBV5-4; cdr3_nt: TGTGCCAGCAGCTCCTGGGGGGGCCTCTATGGCTACACCTTC; cdr3_aa: CASSSWGGLYGYTF
clone_size: NA; d_call: NA; j_call: TRBJ1-1; v_call: TRBV10-2; cdr3_nt: TGCGCCAGCAGGGGGCGCGTTTTGGGGACTGAAGCTTTCTTT; cdr3_aa: CASRGRVLGTEAFF
clone_size: few; d_call: NA; j_call: TRBJ2-7; v_call: TRBV6-1; cdr3_nt: TGTGCCAGCAGTGACTTCGGGGGACTTTCCTACGAGCAGTACTTC; cdr3_aa: CASSDFGGLSYEQYF
clone_size: NA; d_call: NA; j_call: TRBJ2-1; v_call: TRBV7-2; cdr3_nt: TGTGCCAGCAGCAGGGACCCCCCTGGTGGTGAGCAGTTCTTC; cdr3_aa: CASSRDPPGGEQFF
clone_size: NA; d_call: TRBD1; j_call: TRBJ2-5; v_call: TRBV5-1; cdr3_nt: TGCGCCAGCAGCTTAAGGGGACAGGAACAAGAGACCCAGTACTTC; cdr3_aa: CASSLRGQEQETQYF
clone_size: NA; d_call: TRBD2; j_call: TRBJ2-3; v_call: TRBV25-1; cdr3_nt: TGTGCCAGCAGCGATCCTACTAGCGGGGGGTCGACAGATACGCAGTATTTT; cdr3_aa: CASSDPTSGGSTDTQYF
clone_size: NA; d_call: NA; j_call: TRBJ2-7; v_call: TRBV6-5; cdr3_nt: TGTGCCAGCAGTAAGGAACAGTCCTACGAGCAGTACTTC; cdr3_aa: CASSKEQSYEQYF
clone_size: NA; d_call: TRBD2; j_call: TRBJ2-1; v_call: TRBV5-6; cdr3_nt: TGTGCCAGCAGCAAACTAGCGGGGGCGGCGGGGTACAATGAGCAGTTCTTC; cdr3_aa: CASSKLAGAAGYNEQFF
clone_size: NA; d_call: NA; j_call: TRBJ2-5; v_call: TRBV10-1; cdr3_nt: TGCGCCAGCAGTGAACAGTTCCAAGAGACCCAGTACTTC; cdr3_aa: CASSEQFQETQYF
clone_size: NA; d_call: NA; j_call: TRBJ2-1; v_call: TRBV11-3; cdr3_nt: TGTGCCAGCAGCGCCAGTAGCAACAATGAGCAGTTCTTC; cdr3_aa: CASSASSNNEQFF
clone_size: NA; d_call: NA; j_call: TRBJ1-1; v_call: TRBV6-4; cdr3_nt: TGTGCCAGCAGTGAAGGCGGGGTTGGGATGAACACTGAAGCTTTCTTT; cdr3_aa: CASSEGGVGMNTEAFF
clone_size: NA; d_call: NA; j_call: TRBJ2-7; v_call: TRBV5-1; cdr3_nt: TGCGCCAGCAGCTTGGCCCAAAACCAGCGGAACGAGCAGTACTTC; cdr3_aa: CASSLAQNQRNEQYF
clone_size: NA; d_call: NA; j_call: TRBJ2-3; v_call: TRBV11-2; cdr3_nt: TGTGCCAGCAGCTTAGGCTTTCGGTTGACCACAGATACGCAGTATTTT; cdr3_aa: CASSLGFRLTTDTQYF
clone_size: few; d_call: NA; j_call: TRBJ1-2; v_call: TRBV6-5; cdr3_nt: TGTGCCAGCAGTTGGTCAGGGTCCTATGGCTACACCTTC; cdr3_aa: CASSWSGSYGYTF
clone_size: NA; d_call: NA; j_call: TRBJ2-1; v_call: TRBV29-1; cdr3_nt: TGCAGCGTTGAAGGGAGTTGGAATGAGCAGTTCTTC; cdr3_aa: CSVEGSWNEQFF
clone_size: few; d_call: NA; j_call: TRBJ1-1; v_call: TRBV11-2; cdr3_nt: TGTGCCAGCAGGTGGGGGACGGAGGCCCCACTAGCAGCTTTCTTT; cdr3_aa: CASRWGTEAPLAAFF
clone_size: NA; d_call: NA; j_call: TRBJ1-3; v_call: TRBV5-1; cdr3_nt: TGCGCCAGCAGCCCTTCGGACGTTCGCTCTGGAAACACCATATATTTT; cdr3_aa: CASSPSDVRSGNTIYF
clone_size: many; d_call: NA; j_call: TRBJ1-1; v_call: TRBV5-4; cdr3_nt: TGTGCCAGCATCGGCAGGGCGAACACTGAAGCTTTCTTT; cdr3_aa: CASIGRANTEAFF
clone_size: once; d_call: NA; j_call: TRBJ1-5; v_call: TRBV7-6; cdr3_nt: TGTGCCAGCAGCTTACGCGGCAGGGAAAGCAATCAGCCCCAGCATTTT; cdr3_aa: CASSLRGRESNQPQHF
clone_size: NA; d_call: NA; j_call: TRBJ2-2; v_call: TRBV4-2; cdr3_nt: TGTGCCAGCAGCCAAGATCTGGTCACCGGGGAGCTGTTTTTT; cdr3_aa: CASSQDLVTGELFF
clone_size: NA; d_call: NA; j_call: TRBJ2-1; v_call: TRBV7-9; cdr3_nt: TGTGCCAGCAGCCCCATCAATGAGCAGTTCTTC; cdr3_aa: CASSPINEQFF
clone_size: NA; d_call: TRBD1; j_call: TRBJ2-2; v_call: TRBV9; cdr3_nt: TGTGCCAGCAGCGTATCGGGACAGCCGAACACCGGGGAGCTGTTTTTT; cdr3_aa: CASSVSGQPNTGELFF
clone_size: once; d_call: NA; j_call: TRBJ2-3; v_call: TRBV6-1; cdr3_nt: TGTGCCAGCAGTGAATCGGGCACTCGCACAGATACGCAGTATTTT; cdr3_aa: CASSESGTRTDTQYF
clone_size: few; d_call: TRBD2; j_call: TRBJ2-5; v_call: TRBV7-7; cdr3_nt: TGTGCCAGCAGCTTAGGGGCGGGGGGCCCGCTGGAGACCCAGTACTTC; cdr3_aa: CASSLGAGGPLETQYF
clone_size: NA; d_call: NA; j_call: TRBJ2-7; v_call: TRBV4-2; cdr3_nt: TGTGCCAGCAGCCAAGATCTAATGGGCATCAATTACGAGCAGTACTTC; cdr3_aa: CASSQDLMGINYEQYF